The entry below describes one TCR beta chain. This clonotype was counted only a few times. Its antigen remains undetermined. Base qualities are missing; no much larger clone stands one base away. The source of the sample is a study of spatial heterogeneity in lung cancer (dated by TCRdb to the late 2010s). Study-level background: More beta-chain than alpha-chain transcripts were consistently detected, likely reflecting higher beta-chain transcript abundance. In tumor regions, TCR transcript counts showed a strong correlation with a T cell transcriptional module score from matched bulk RNA-seq. In the raw uncorrected reads, each unique combination of TCR and UMI appeared more than ten times on average. The study quantitatively compared TCR alpha and beta repertoires across multiple tumor regions, matched nontumor lung and blood in non-small cell lung cancer. The study linked features of the TCR repertoire to counts of nonsynonymous mutations, which were determined by whole-exome sequencing of tumor tissue. Both alpha and beta chains were TCR-sequenced in fewer than 250 tumor regions, about 69 matched nontumor lung samples and 56 PBMC samples obtained at surgery. What the study reported, not specific to this receptor: The tumor nonsynonymous mutation count correlated with the number of expanded alpha and beta TCRs within the tumor. TCR-seq coverage of tumor T cells was estimated to be only roughly 7% for alpha chains and more than 11% for beta chains. The count of ubiquitous expanded TCRs correlated with the count of ubiquitous nonsynonymous mutations, and the count of regional expanded TCRs correlated with the count of regional nonsynonymous mutations. Confirming at a functional level the hypothesis that regional TCRs recognize regional mutations was considered to require additional single-cell paired TCR alpha and beta sequencing.

Trimming takes 5 bases off V and 2 bases off J; junction bases not matched to a gene: 8. Measured from the cysteine to the phenylalanine, the CDR3 is 16 residues long. Only the CDR3 region is kept as DNA, spanning 48 bases read in frame from base 1. The library was prepared using 5' RACE. The sequencer was a NextSeq 500. To allow correction of PCR and sequencing errors, the TCR library protocol tagged every TCR cDNA molecule with a unique molecular identifier. The authors processed their data as follows. TCR identification, UMI-based error correction and CDR3 extraction were all carried out with Decombinator tools. TCRs above a frequency of 2 per 1,000, corresponding to the top 1% of the tumor frequency distribution, were defined as expanded. Expanded tumor TCRs were classed as regional if statistically deemed absent (corrected P<0.05) from at least one tumor region, otherwise ubiquitous. Renyi diversity was computed with the R vegan package after each repertoire had been subsampled 100 times to 5,000 TCRs. CDR3 similarity networks were constructed using string-kernel similarity of amino acid triplets, with links drawn between CDR3s whose pairwise similarity was above 0.82. The raw public data were reprocessed by TCRdb itself: fastp quality trimming at Q25, MiXCR clonotype calling, in-frame beta chains only. Rows merge per CDR3 protein into single entries with the most common DNA and genes. In this record, the V and J calls reflect TCRdb's handling and not the investigators' own analysis. Present in this sample are 3,500 to 4,500 distinct CDR3 sequences, roughly 7% of which were seen just once. In total, the top ten clones hold 20% to 30% of the sample.

The time point label, as the study defines it: sample taken at primary tumor resection. Samples were obtained from 70 to 85 patients with early-stage, untreated non-small cell lung cancer from the lung TRACERx cohort. Whole RNA extracted from tumor and nontumor lung tissue, or from cryopreserved PBMC samples, was used for TCR sequencing without cell sorting. Patients were selected for TCR sequencing only if sufficient RNA was available from at least two tumor regions. Before being selected, tumor and adjacent nontumor lung specimens were reviewed by a lung pathologist. The source is a male donor with early-stage non-small cell lung cancer. The rearrangement combines TRBV12-3 or TRBV12-4 with TRBJ2-3, with 9 bases in between that match TRBD1. This specimen consisted of lung tumor tissue, obtained at surgery. The CDR3 region: CASSLHGTGLTDTQYF. The nucleotide sequence reads TGTGCCAGCAGTCTCCACGGGACAGGGCTCACAGATACGCAGTATTTT.